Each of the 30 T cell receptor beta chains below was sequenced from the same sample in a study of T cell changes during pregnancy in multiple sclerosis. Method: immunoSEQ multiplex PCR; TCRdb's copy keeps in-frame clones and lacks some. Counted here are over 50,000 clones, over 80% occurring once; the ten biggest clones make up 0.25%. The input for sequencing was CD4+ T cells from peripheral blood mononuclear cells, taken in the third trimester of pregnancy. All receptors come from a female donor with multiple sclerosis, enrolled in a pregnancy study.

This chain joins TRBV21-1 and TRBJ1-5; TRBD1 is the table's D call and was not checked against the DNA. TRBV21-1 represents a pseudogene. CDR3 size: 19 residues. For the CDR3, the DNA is TGTGCCAGCATCCCAAACGAGACAGGGCTTTCGGGAACTAATCAGCCCCAGCATTTT. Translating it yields CASIPNETGLSGTNQPQHF.

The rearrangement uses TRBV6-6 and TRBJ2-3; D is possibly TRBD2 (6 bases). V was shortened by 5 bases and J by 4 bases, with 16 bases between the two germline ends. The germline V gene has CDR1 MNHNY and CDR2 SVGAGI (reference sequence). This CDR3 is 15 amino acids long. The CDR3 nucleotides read TGTGCCAGCAGTGCCGGGACTTTCGACGCAGATACGCAGTATTTT. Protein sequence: CASSAGTFDADTQYF.

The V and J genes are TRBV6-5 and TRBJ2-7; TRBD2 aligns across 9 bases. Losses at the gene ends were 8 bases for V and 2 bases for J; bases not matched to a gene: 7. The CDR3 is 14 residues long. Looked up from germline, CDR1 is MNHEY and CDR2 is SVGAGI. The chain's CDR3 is CASRFLAGTYEQYF. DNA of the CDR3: TGTGCCAGCCGATTCCTAGCGGGGACCTACGAGCAGTACTTC.

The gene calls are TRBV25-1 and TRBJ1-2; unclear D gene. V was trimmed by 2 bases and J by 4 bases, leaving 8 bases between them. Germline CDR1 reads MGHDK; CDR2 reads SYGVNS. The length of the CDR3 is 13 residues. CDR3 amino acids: CASSEPQAYGYTF. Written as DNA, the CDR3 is TGTGCCAGCAGTGAACCCCAAGCCTATGGCTACACCTTC.

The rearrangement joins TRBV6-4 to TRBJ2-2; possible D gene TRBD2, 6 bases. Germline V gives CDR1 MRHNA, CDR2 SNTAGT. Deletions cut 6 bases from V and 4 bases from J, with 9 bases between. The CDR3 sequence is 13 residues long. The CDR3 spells CASRQAGTGELFF. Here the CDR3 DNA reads TGTGCCAGCAGGCAAGCGGGCACCGGGGAGCTGTTTTTT.

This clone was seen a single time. The CDR3 here is CASSLDRWSDTQYF. In DNA form, the CDR3 reads TGCGCCAGCAGCTTGGACAGGTGGTCAGATACGCAGTATTTT. The chain combines TRBV5-1 with TRBJ2-3; D perhaps matches TRBD1 (5 bases). With 0 bases removed from V and 4 bases from J, the gap between germline ends came to 9 bases. CDR1 is SGHRS, CDR2 YFSETQ, per germline. This CDR3 region has 14 residues.

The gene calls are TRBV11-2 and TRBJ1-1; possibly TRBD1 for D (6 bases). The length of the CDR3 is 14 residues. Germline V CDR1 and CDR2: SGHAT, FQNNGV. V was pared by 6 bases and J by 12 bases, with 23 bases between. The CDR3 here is CASSPAGQQNYPFF. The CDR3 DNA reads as TGTGCCAGCAGTCCCGCAGGACAGCAAAACTATCCTTTCTTT.

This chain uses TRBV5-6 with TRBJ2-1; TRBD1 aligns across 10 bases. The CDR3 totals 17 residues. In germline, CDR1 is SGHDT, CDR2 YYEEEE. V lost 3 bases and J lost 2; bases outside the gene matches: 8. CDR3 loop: CASSWEPTGGPYNEQFF. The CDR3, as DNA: TGTGCCAGCAGCTGGGAGCCGACAGGGGGCCCCTACAATGAGCAGTTCTTC.

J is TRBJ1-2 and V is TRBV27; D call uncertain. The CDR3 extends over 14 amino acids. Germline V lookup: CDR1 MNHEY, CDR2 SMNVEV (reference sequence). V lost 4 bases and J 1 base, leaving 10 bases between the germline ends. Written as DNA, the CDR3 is TGTGCCAGCAGTTCGGACTACCGTAACTATGGCTACACCTTC. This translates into CASSSDYRNYGYTF.

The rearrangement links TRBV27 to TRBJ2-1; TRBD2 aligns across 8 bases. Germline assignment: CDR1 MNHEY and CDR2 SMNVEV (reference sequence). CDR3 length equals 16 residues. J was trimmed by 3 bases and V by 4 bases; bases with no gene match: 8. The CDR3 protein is CASSSGRTSYYNEQFF. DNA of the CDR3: TGTGCCAGCAGTTCCGGACGGACTAGCTACTACAATGAGCAGTTCTTC.

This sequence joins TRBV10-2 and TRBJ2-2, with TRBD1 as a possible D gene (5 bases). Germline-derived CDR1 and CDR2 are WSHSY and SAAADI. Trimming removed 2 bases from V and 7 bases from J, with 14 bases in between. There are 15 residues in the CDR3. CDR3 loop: CASSEAGRLGGELFF. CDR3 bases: TGCGCCAGCAGTGAGGCAGGGCGGCTGGGCGGGGAGCTGTTTTTT.

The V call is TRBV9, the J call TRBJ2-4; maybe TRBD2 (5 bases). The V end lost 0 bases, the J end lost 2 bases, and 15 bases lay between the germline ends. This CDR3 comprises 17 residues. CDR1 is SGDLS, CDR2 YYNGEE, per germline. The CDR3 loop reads CASSVDAGDGTKNIQYF. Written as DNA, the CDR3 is TGTGCCAGCAGCGTAGATGCAGGAGACGGGACCAAAAACATTCAGTACTTC.

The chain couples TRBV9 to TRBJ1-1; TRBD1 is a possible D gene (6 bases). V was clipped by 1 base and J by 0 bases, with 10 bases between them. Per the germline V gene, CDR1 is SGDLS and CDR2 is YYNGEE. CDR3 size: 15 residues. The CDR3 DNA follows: TGTGCCAGCAGCGTATCCTGGACAGTGAACACTGAAGCTTTCTTT. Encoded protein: CASSVSWTVNTEAFF.

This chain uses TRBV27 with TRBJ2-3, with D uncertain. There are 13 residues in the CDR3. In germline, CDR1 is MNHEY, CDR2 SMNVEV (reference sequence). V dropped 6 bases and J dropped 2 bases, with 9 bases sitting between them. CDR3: CASRTPFTDTQYF. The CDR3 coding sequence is TGTGCCAGCAGAACTCCATTCACAGATACGCAGTATTTT.

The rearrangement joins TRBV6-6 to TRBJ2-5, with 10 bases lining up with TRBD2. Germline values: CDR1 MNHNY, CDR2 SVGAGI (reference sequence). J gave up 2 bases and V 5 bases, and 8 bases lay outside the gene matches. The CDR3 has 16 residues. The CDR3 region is CASSPPSGSPQETQYF. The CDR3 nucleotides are TGTGCCAGCAGTCCTCCTAGCGGGAGCCCTCAAGAGACCCAGTACTTC.

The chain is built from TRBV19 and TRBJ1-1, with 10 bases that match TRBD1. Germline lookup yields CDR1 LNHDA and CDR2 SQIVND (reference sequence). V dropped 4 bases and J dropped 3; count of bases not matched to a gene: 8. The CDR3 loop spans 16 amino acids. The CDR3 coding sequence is TGTGCCAGTAGTAGAGCGACAGGGGGCCGAGACACTGAAGCTTTCTTT. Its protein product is CASSRATGGRDTEAFF.

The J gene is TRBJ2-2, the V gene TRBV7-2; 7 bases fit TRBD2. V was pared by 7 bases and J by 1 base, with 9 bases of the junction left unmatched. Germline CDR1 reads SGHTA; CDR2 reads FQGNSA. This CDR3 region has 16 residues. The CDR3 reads CASTLPSGRNTGELFF. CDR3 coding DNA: TGTGCCAGCACCCTACCTAGCGGACGGAACACCGGGGAGCTGTTTTTT.

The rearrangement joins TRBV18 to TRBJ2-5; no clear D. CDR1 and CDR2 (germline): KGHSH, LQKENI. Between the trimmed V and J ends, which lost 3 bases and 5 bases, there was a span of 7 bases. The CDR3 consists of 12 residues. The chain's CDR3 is CASSPSVETQYF. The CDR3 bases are TGTGCCAGCTCACCCTCGGTGGAGACCCAGTACTTC.

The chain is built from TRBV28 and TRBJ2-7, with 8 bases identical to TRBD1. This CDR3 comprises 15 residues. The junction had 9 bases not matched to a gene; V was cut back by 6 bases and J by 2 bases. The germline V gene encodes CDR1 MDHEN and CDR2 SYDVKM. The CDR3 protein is CASRSTGDSTYEQYF. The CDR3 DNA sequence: TGTGCCAGCAGATCGACAGGGGACAGCACCTACGAGCAGTACTTC.

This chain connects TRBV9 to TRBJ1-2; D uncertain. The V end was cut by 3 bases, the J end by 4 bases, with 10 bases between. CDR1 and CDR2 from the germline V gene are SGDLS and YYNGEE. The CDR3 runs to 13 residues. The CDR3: CASSAPPGYGYTF. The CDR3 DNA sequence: TGTGCCAGCAGCGCCCCGCCAGGCTATGGCTACACCTTC.

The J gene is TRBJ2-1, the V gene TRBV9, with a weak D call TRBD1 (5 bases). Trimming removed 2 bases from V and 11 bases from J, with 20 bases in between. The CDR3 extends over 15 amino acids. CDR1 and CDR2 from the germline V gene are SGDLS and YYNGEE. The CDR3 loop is CASSVLDSQGNQQFF. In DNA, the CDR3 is TGTGCCAGCAGCGTTCTCGACAGCCAGGGAAATCAGCAGTTCTTC. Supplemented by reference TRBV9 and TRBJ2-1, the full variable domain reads DSGVTQTPKHLITATGQRVTLRCSPRSGDLSVYWYQQSLDQGLQFLIQYYNGEERAKGNILERFSAQQFPDLHSELNLSSLELGDSALYFCASSVLDSQGNQQFFGPGTRLTVL.

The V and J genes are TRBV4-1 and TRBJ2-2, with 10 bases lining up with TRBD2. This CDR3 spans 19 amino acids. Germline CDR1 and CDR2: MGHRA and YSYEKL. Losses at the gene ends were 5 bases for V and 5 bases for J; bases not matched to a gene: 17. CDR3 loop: CASSSKLLEAGGETGELFF. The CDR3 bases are TGCGCCAGCAGCTCAAAGCTTTTGGAAGCGGGGGGGGAGACCGGGGAGCTGTTTTTT.

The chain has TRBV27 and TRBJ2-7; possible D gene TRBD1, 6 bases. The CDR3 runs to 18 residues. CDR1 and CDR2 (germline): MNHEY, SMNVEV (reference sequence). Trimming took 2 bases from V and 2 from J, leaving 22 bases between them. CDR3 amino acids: CASSLLAKFTGTPYEQYF. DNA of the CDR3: TGTGCCAGCAGTTTACTAGCTAAATTCACCGGGACACCCTACGAGCAGTACTTC.

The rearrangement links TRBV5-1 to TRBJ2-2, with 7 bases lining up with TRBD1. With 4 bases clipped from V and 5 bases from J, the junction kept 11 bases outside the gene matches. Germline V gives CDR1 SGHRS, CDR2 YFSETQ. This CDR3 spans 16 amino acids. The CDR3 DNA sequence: TGCGCCAGCAGCCTTACAGGGGCTGTGGGAACCGGGGAGCTGTTTTTT. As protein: CASSLTGAVGTGELFF.

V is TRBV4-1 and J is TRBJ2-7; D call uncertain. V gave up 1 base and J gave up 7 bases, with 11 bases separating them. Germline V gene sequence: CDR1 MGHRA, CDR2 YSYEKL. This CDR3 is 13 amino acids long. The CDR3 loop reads CASSQVPGREQYF. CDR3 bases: TGCGCCAGCAGCCAAGTTCCTGGTCGGGAGCAGTACTTC.

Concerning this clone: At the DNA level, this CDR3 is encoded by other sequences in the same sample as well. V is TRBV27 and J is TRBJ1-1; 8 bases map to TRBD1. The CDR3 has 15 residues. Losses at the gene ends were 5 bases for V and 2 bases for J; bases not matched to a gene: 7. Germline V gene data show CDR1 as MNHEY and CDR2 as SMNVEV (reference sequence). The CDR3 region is CASSDLGQGNTEAFF. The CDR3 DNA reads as TGTGCCAGCAGTGACCTAGGACAGGGAAACACTGAAGCTTTCTTT.

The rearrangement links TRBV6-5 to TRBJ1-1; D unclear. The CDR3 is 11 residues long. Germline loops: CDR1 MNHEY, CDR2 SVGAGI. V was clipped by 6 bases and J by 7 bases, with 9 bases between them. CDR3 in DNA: TGTGCCAGCAGCCACGCGGGTGAAGCTTTCTTT. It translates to CASSHAGEAFF.

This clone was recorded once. For the CDR3, the DNA is TGTGCCAGCAGCTTCGGTCCGGCGGGGGGGACCCAGTACTTC. Protein: CASSFGPAGGTQYF. The rearrangement links TRBV5-6 to TRBJ2-5, with 8 bases lining up with TRBD2. Germline V CDR1 and CDR2: SGHDT, YYEEEE. The CDR3 is 14 residues long. The ends lost 2 bases at V and 7 bases at J; junction bases unmatched: 7.

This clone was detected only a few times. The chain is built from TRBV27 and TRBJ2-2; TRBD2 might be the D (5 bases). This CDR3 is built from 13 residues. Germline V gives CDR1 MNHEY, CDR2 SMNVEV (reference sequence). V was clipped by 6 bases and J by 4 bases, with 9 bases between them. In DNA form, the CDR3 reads TGTGCCAGCAGCCGGGATTTCACCGGGGAGCTGTTTTTT. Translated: CASSRDFTGELFF.

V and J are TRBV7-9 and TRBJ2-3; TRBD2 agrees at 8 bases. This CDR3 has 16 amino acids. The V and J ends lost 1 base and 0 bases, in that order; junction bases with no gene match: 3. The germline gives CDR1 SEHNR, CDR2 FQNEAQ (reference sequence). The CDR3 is CASSLGGGRSTDTQYF. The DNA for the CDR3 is TGTGCCAGCAGCTTAGGCGGGGGGAGAAGCACAGATACGCAGTATTTT.